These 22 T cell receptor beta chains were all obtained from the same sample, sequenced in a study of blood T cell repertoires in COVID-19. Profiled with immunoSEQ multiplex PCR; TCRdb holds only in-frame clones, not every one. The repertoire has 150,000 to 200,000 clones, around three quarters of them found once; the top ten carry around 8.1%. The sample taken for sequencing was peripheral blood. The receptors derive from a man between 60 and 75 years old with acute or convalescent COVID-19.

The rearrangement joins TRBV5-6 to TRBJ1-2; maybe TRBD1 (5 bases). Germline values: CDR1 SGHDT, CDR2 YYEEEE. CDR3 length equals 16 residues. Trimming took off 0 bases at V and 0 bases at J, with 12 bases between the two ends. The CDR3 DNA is TGTGCCAGCAGCTTGGGCGGGGACCTACCTAACTATGGCTACACCTTC. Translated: CASSLGGDLPNYGYTF. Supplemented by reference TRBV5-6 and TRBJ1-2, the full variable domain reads DAGVTQSPTHLIKTRGQQVTLRCSPKSGHDTVSWYQQALGQGPQFIFQYYEEEERQRGNFPDRFSGHQFPNYSSELNVNALLLGDSALYLCASSLGGDLPNYGYTFGSGTRLTVV.

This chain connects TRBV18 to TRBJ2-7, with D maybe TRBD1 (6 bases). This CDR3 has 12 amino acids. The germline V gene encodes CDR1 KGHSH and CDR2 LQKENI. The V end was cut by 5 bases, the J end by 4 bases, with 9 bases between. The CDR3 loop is CASSSDSYEQYF. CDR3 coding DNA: TGTGCCAGCTCATCGGACAGTTACGAGCAGTACTTC.

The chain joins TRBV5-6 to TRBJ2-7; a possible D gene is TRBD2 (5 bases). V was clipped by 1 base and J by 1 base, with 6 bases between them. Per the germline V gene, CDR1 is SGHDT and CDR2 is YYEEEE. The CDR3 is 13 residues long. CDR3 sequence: CASSLRESYEQYF. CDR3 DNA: TGTGCCAGCAGCTTGAGGGAGTCCTACGAGCAGTACTTC.

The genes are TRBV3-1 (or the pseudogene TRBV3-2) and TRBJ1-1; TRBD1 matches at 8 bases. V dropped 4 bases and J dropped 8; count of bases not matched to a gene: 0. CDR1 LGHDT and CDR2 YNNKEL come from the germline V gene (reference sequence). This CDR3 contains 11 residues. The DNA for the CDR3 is TGTGCCAGCAGCCGGGACAGGGAAGCTTTCTTT. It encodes CASSRDREAFF.

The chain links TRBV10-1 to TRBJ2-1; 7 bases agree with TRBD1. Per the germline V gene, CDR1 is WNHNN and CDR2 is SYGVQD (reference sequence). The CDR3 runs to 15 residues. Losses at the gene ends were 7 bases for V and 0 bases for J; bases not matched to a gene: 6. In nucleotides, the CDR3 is TGCGCCAGCACTTTACAGGGGTCCTCCTACAATGAGCAGTTCTTC. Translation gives CASTLQGSSYNEQFF.

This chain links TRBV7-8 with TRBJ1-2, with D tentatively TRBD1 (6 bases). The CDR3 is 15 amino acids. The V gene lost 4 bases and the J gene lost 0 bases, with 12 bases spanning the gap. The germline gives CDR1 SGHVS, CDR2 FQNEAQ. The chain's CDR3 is CASSSRGGANYGYTF. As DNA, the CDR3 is TGTGCCAGCAGCTCCCGAGGGGGGGCTAACTATGGCTACACCTTC.

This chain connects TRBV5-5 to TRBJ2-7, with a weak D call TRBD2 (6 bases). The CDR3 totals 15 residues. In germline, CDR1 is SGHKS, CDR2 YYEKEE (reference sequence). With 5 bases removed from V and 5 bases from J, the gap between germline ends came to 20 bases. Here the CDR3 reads CASSWGGASANEQYF. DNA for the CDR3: TGTGCCAGCAGTTGGGGCGGGGCCAGTGCGAACGAGCAGTACTTC.

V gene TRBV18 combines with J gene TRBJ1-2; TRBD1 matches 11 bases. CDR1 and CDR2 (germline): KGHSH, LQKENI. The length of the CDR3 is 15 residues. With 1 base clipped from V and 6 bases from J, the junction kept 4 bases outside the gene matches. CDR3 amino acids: CASSPRTGGWDGYTF. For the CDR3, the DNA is TGTGCCAGCTCACCACGGACAGGGGGCTGGGATGGCTACACCTTC.

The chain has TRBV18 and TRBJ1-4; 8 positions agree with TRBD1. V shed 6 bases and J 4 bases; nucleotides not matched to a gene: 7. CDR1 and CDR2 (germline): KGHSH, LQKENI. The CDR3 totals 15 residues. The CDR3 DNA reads TGTGCCAGCTCTCTGACGGGACAGGTTAATGAAAAACTGTTTTTT. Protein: CASSLTGQVNEKLFF.

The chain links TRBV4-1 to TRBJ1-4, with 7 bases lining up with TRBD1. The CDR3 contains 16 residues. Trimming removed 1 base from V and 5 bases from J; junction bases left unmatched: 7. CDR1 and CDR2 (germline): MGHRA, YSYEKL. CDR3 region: CASSQAVIRGNEKLFF. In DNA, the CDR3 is TGCGCCAGCAGCCAAGCGGTGATCAGGGGGAATGAAAAACTGTTTTTT.

The CDR3 is CASSLYGREKAFF. Here the CDR3 DNA reads TGTGCCAGCAGCTTATACGGCAGGGAAAAAGCTTTCTTT. The chain combines TRBV7-2 with TRBJ1-1; maybe TRBD1 (5 bases). Germline assignment: CDR1 SGHTA and CDR2 FQGNSA. CDR3 length equals 13 residues. V was shortened by 2 bases and J by 9 bases, with 13 bases between the two germline ends.

CDR3 DNA: TGCGCCAGCAGCCAACAGCCACGAGGATCTAATGAAAAACTGTTTTTT. Translation: CASSQQPRGSNEKLFF. The chain has TRBV4-3 and TRBJ1-4; D ambiguous. The CDR3 runs 16 residues. With 2 bases removed from V and 3 bases from J, the gap between germline ends came to 13 bases. Per germline, CDR1 LGHNA and CDR2 YSLEER.

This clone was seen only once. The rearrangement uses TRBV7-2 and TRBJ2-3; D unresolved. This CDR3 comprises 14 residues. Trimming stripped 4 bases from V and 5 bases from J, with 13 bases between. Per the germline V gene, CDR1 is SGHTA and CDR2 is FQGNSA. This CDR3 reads CASSSPPRRDTQYF. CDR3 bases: TGTGCCAGCAGCTCCCCCCCGCGCCGAGATACGCAGTATTTT.

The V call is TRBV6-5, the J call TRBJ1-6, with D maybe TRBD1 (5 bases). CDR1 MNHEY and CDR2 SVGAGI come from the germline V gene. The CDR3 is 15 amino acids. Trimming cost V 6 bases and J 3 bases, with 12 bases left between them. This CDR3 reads CASRSTEFYNSPLHF. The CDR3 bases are TGTGCCAGCAGGTCGACAGAATTCTATAATTCACCCCTCCACTTT.

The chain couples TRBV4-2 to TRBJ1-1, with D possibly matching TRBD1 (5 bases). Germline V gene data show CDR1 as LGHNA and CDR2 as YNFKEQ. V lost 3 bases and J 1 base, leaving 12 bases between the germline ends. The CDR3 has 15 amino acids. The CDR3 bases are TGTGCCAGCAGCCAGGAGGGGACCCCGAACACTGAAGCTTTCTTT. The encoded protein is CASSQEGTPNTEAFF.

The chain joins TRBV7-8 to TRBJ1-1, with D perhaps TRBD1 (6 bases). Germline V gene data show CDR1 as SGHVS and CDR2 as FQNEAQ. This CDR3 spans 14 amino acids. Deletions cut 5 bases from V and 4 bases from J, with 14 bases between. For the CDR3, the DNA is TGTGCCAGCAGCGGCAGAGCAGGGGCCACTGAAGCTTTCTTT. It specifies CASSGRAGATEAFF.

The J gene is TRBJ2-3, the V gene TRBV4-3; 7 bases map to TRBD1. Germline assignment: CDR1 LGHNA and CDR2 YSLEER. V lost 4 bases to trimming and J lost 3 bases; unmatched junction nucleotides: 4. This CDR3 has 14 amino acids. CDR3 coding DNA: TGCGCCAGCAGCCTGGCCAGGGGGACAGATACGCAGTATTTT. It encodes CASSLARGTDTQYF.

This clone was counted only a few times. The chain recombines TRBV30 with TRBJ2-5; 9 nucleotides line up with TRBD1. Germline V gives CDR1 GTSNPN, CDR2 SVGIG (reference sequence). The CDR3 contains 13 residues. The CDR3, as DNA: TGTGCTCGGGGACAGGGCGTTTGGGAGACCCAGTACTTC. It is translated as CARGQGVWETQYF. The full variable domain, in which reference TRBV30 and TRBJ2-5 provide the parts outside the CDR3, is SQTIHQWPATLVQPVGSPLSLECTVEGTSNPNLYWYRQAAGRGLQLLFYSVGIGQISSEVPQNLSASRPQDRQFILSSKKLLLSDSGFYLCARGQGVWETQYFGPGTRLLVL.

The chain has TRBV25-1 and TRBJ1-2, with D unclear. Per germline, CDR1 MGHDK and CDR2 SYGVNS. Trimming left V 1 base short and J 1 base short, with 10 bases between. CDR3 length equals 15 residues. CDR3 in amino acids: CASSESSRVNYGYTF. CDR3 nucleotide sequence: TGTGCCAGCAGTGAATCTTCGAGGGTTAACTATGGCTACACCTTC.

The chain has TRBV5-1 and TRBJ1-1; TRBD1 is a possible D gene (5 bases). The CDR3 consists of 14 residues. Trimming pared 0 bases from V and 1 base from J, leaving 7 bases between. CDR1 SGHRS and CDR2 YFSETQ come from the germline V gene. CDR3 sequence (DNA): TGCGCCAGCAGCTTGGGACAGCAGAACACTGAAGCTTTCTTT. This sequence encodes CASSLGQQNTEAFF.

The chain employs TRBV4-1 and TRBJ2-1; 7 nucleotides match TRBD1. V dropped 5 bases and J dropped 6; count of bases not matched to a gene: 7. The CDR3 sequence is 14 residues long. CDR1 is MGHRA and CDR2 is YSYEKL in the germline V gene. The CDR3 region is CASSVTGVSNEQFF. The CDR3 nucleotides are TGCGCCAGCAGCGTCACAGGGGTTAGCAATGAGCAGTTCTTC.

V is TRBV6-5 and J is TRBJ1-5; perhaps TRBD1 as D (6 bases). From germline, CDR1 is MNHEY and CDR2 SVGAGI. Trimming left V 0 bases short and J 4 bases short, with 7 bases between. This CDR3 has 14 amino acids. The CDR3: CASSYSGANQPQHF. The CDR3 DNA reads TGTGCCAGCAGTTACTCGGGGGCAAATCAGCCCCAGCATTTT.